The clone carrying this T cell receptor beta chain was observed a few times. The antigen remains undetermined. These data belong to a study of CD8 T cells in ankylosing spondylitis. The J segment lost 6 bases and the V segment lost 3 bases, leaving 6 bases of the junction unmatched. This CDR3 contains 15 residues. The germline V gene has CDR1 MDHEN and CDR2 SYDVKM. A quantitative 5'-RACE method, one with molecular barcodes, was used to make TCR beta libraries. TCRdb reprocessed the 5' RACE reads with MiXCR, giving one entry per CDR3 protein. The profile shows some 400,000 distinct CDR3 sequences, about 20% of them singletons. Overall study findings and caveats: Reports say disease-linked clones showed up significantly more in matched ankylosing spondylitis synovial fluid. There were earlier reports of some motif variants in reactive arthritis synovial fluid and blood. Disease-linked clones bore a CD8+ phenotype, appearing relatively rarely in peripheral blood. Characteristic of ankylosing spondylitis blood, it appeared, was a TCR beta motif comprising about 8 highly homologous variants.

The TCR was taken from a male donor with ankylosing spondylitis. The rearrangement uses TRBV28 and TRBJ2-5, with 11 bases that match TRBD2. Sequenced input: blood, either unsorted or a sorted T cell fraction (not recorded which). CDR3 in DNA: TGTGCCAGCAGTTTTAGCGGGAGGGTCGGAAAGACCCAGTACTTC. Its translation is CASSFSGRVGKTQYF.